Listed below are T cell receptor beta chains from one sample, sequenced in a study of fetal regulatory T cell absence and autoimmunity. Some clones are missing from TCRdb's copy, which holds only in-frame ones; the method was immunoSEQ multiplex PCR. In the table there are around 45,000 clones, about 80% of which are singletons. Sequencing input: cord blood. These receptors were taken from a newborn boy with IPEX syndrome. Each CDR3 is given with its conserved first and last residue. A D gene is named only where the DNA matches it firmly. Rows may omit the clone size; those that give it use once, few, many or a size class.

CDR3 protein: CASSVSTEEESYGYTF; CDR3 DNA: TGTGCCAGCAGCGTAAGCACAGAAGAAGAGAGCTATGGCTACACCTTC; clone size: few; V gene: TRBV9; D gene: .; CDR3 length: 16; J gene: TRBJ1-2
CDR3 protein: CASSENPGGPTSGDTQYF; CDR3 DNA: TGTGCCAGCAGTGAGAATCCGGGGGGGCCAACTAGCGGAGATACGCAGTATTTT; clone size: .; V gene: TRBV6-1; D gene: TRBD2; CDR3 length: 18; J gene: TRBJ2-3
CDR3 protein: CASSEALLGRDRDYGANVLTF; CDR3 DNA: TGTGCCAGCAGTGAAGCGCTTCTCGGCCGGGACAGGGATTATGGGGCCAACGTCCTGACTTTC; clone size: .; V gene: TRBV2; D gene: TRBD1; CDR3 length: 21; J gene: TRBJ2-6
CDR3 protein: CASSEARDRTASYWGYTF; CDR3 DNA: TGTGCCAGCAGTGAAGCGAGGGATAGGACAGCCTCCTATTGGGGCTACACCTTC; clone size: .; V gene: TRBV6-1; D gene: .; CDR3 length: 18; J gene: TRBJ1-2
CDR3 protein: CAISDRGGANVLTF; CDR3 DNA: TGTGCCATCAGTGACAGGGGTGGGGCCAACGTCCTGACTTTC; clone size: once; V gene: TRBV10-3; D gene: .; CDR3 length: 14; J gene: TRBJ2-6
CDR3 protein: CASSRTGINEQFF; CDR3 DNA: TGTGCCAGCAGCCGAACAGGGATAAATGAGCAGTTCTTC; clone size: .; V gene: TRBV13; D gene: .; CDR3 length: 13; J gene: TRBJ2-1
CDR3 protein: CASGLVGGSPLHF; CDR3 DNA: TGTGCTAGTGGTTTGGTAGGAGGTTCACCCCTCCACTTT; clone size: .; V gene: TRBV12-5; D gene: .; CDR3 length: 13; J gene: TRBJ1-6
CDR3 protein: CASSDSWDGYGGYTF; CDR3 DNA: TGTGCCAGCAGTGACTCATGGGACGGTTATGGCGGCTACACCTTC; clone size: .; V gene: TRBV6-4; D gene: .; CDR3 length: 15; J gene: TRBJ1-2
CDR3 protein: CASSASGGVSYEQYF; CDR3 DNA: TGCGCCAGCAGTGCCAGCGGGGGGGTCTCCTACGAGCAGTACTTC; clone size: once; V gene: TRBV10-1; D gene: TRBD2; CDR3 length: 15; J gene: TRBJ2-7
CDR3 protein: CASSQGPSGSFFHEQFF; CDR3 DNA: TGCGCCAGCAGCCAAGGCCCCAGCGGGAGTTTCTTCCATGAGCAGTTCTTC; clone size: .; V gene: TRBV4-1; D gene: TRBD2; CDR3 length: 17; J gene: TRBJ2-1
CDR3 protein: CASSLGGNTEAFF; CDR3 DNA: TGCGCCAGCAGCTTAGGGGGCAACACTGAAGCTTTCTTT; clone size: .; V gene: TRBV5-1; D gene: TRBD1; CDR3 length: 13; J gene: TRBJ1-1
CDR3 protein: CASSPQSGNTIYF; CDR3 DNA: TGCGCCAGCAGCCCGCAGTCCGGAAACACCATATATTTT; clone size: .; V gene: TRBV5-1; D gene: .; CDR3 length: 13; J gene: TRBJ1-3
CDR3 protein: CASSLHNMNTEAFF; CDR3 DNA: TGTGCCAGCAGCTTGCACAACATGAACACTGAAGCTTTCTTT; clone size: .; V gene: TRBV5-8; D gene: .; CDR3 length: 14; J gene: TRBJ1-1
CDR3 protein: CASSLGPDRALYEQYF; CDR3 DNA: TGTGCCAGCAGCTTAGGGCCGGACAGGGCGCTCTACGAGCAGTACTTC; clone size: few; V gene: TRBV7-9; D gene: TRBD1; CDR3 length: 16; J gene: TRBJ2-7
CDR3 protein: CARSSLGVNYEQYF; CDR3 DNA: TGTGCCAGAAGTTCCCTCGGAGTGAACTACGAGCAGTACTTC; clone size: .; V gene: TRBV5-3; D gene: .; CDR3 length: 14; J gene: TRBJ2-7
CDR3 protein: CASSEYRVGAGELFF; CDR3 DNA: TGTGCCAGCAGTGAATACAGGGTGGGCGCCGGGGAGCTGTTTTTT; clone size: .; V gene: TRBV25-1; D gene: .; CDR3 length: 15; J gene: TRBJ2-2
CDR3 protein: CASSQGGGASEQYF; CDR3 DNA: TGTGCCAGCAGCCAGGGAGGGGGCGCGTCCGAGCAGTACTTC; clone size: .; V gene: TRBV7-6; D gene: .; CDR3 length: 14; J gene: TRBJ2-7
CDR3 protein: CASSTDRGRVKTQYF; CDR3 DNA: TGTGCCAGCAGCACGGACAGGGGGCGCGTGAAGACCCAGTACTTC; clone size: .; V gene: TRBV7-2; D gene: TRBD1; CDR3 length: 15; J gene: TRBJ2-5
CDR3 protein: CASSEVTGLAKNIQYF; CDR3 DNA: TGTGCCAGCAGTGAGGTTACGGGCCTAGCCAAAAACATTCAGTACTTC; clone size: once; V gene: TRBV2; D gene: .; CDR3 length: 16; J gene: TRBJ2-4
CDR3 protein: CASGTGDLAFVADTQYF; CDR3 DNA: TGTGCCAGCGGGACAGGGGACCTAGCATTTGTTGCGGATACGCAGTATTTT; clone size: once; V gene: TRBV2; D gene: TRBD1; CDR3 length: 17; J gene: TRBJ2-3
CDR3 protein: CASRPISGTHNEQFF; CDR3 DNA: TGTGCCAGCAGGCCGATTAGCGGGACACACAATGAGCAGTTCTTC; clone size: few; V gene: TRBV11-2; D gene: TRBD2; CDR3 length: 15; J gene: TRBJ2-1
CDR3 protein: CAIKSTAAQETQYF; CDR3 DNA: TGTGCCATCAAGTCGACGGCAGCTCAAGAGACCCAGTACTTC; clone size: .; V gene: TRBV10-3; D gene: .; CDR3 length: 14; J gene: TRBJ2-5
CDR3 protein: CASSESGTNIQYF; CDR3 DNA: TGTGCCAGCAGTGAATCCGGGACTAACATTCAGTACTTC; clone size: .; V gene: TRBV6-5; D gene: .; CDR3 length: 13; J gene: TRBJ2-4
CDR3 protein: CASSLGQGPHEQFF; CDR3 DNA: TGTGCCAGCAGCTTGGGACAGGGGCCCCATGAGCAGTTCTTC; clone size: .; V gene: TRBV5-6; D gene: TRBD1; CDR3 length: 14; J gene: TRBJ2-1
CDR3 protein: CAWSGWGLREQFF; CDR3 DNA: TGTGCCTGGAGCGGGTGGGGACTCCGTGAGCAGTTCTTC; clone size: once; V gene: TRBV30; D gene: .; CDR3 length: 13; J gene: TRBJ2-1
CDR3 protein: CASSPPDRLPEQFF; CDR3 DNA: TGTGCCAGCTCACCACCGGACCGCCTCCCCGAGCAGTTCTTC; clone size: few; V gene: TRBV18; D gene: .; CDR3 length: 14; J gene: TRBJ2-1
CDR3 protein: CASGLVLSRHPNTGELFF; CDR3 DNA: TGTGCTAGTGGTTTGGTACTTTCTCGACATCCGAACACCGGGGAGCTGTTTTTT; clone size: .; V gene: TRBV12-5; D gene: .; CDR3 length: 18; J gene: TRBJ2-2
CDR3 protein: CASRYSNQPQHF; CDR3 DNA: TGTGCCAGCCGCTATAGCAATCAGCCCCAGCATTTT; clone size: .; V gene: TRBV6-5; D gene: .; CDR3 length: 12; J gene: TRBJ1-5
CDR3 protein: CASSPWTGRNNSPLHF; CDR3 DNA: TGTGCCAGCAGCCCGTGGACGGGACGGAATAATTCACCCCTCCACTTT; clone size: .; V gene: TRBV11-3; D gene: .; CDR3 length: 16; J gene: TRBJ1-6
CDR3 protein: CASSPGTVYEQYF; CDR3 DNA: TGTGCCAGTAGTCCCGGGACAGTTTACGAGCAGTACTTC; clone size: .; V gene: TRBV19; D gene: TRBD1; CDR3 length: 13; J gene: TRBJ2-7
CDR3 protein: CASSLLGGHNEKLFF; CDR3 DNA: TGTGCCAGCAGTTTATTAGGGGGCCATAATGAAAAACTGTTTTTT; clone size: once; V gene: TRBV27; D gene: TRBD1; CDR3 length: 15; J gene: TRBJ1-4
CDR3 protein: CASRRDGSGANVLTF; CDR3 DNA: TGTGCCAGCAGACGAGACGGATCTGGGGCCAACGTCCTGACTTTC; clone size: .; V gene: TRBV6-5; D gene: .; CDR3 length: 15; J gene: TRBJ2-6
CDR3 protein: CASSSGSYEQFF; CDR3 DNA: TGTGCCAGCAGTAGCGGGAGCTATGAGCAGTTCTTC; clone size: .; V gene: TRBV7-2; D gene: TRBD2; CDR3 length: 12; J gene: TRBJ2-1
CDR3 protein: CASIAGGPANIQYF; CDR3 DNA: TGTGCCAGCATAGCTGGGGGGCCCGCAAACATTCAGTACTTC; clone size: .; V gene: TRBV2; D gene: .; CDR3 length: 14; J gene: TRBJ2-4
CDR3 protein: CASGVGAGPNEQYF; CDR3 DNA: TGTGCCAGCGGGGTGGGGGCAGGCCCGAACGAGCAGTACTTC; clone size: .; V gene: TRBV27; D gene: .; CDR3 length: 14; J gene: TRBJ2-7
CDR3 protein: CASSLEGADEQFF; CDR3 DNA: TGCGCCAGCAGCTTGGAAGGTGCGGACGAGCAGTTCTTC; clone size: .; V gene: TRBV5-1; D gene: .; CDR3 length: 13; J gene: TRBJ2-1
CDR3 protein: CASSFEVAATNEKLFF; CDR3 DNA: TGTGCCAGCAGTTTCGAGGTGGCTGCAACTAATGAAAAACTGTTTTTT; clone size: .; V gene: TRBV6-5; D gene: .; CDR3 length: 16; J gene: TRBJ1-4
CDR3 protein: CASRGLGQETQYF; CDR3 DNA: TGTGCCAGTCGGGGGTTAGGGCAAGAGACCCAGTACTTC; clone size: .; V gene: TRBV19; D gene: .; CDR3 length: 13; J gene: TRBJ2-5
CDR3 protein: CASSIGERRAKNIQYF; CDR3 DNA: TGTGCCAGTAGTATAGGCGAGCGCAGGGCCAAAAACATTCAGTACTTC; clone size: .; V gene: TRBV19; D gene: .; CDR3 length: 16; J gene: TRBJ2-4
CDR3 protein: CASSQEVAGGPPLHF; CDR3 DNA: TGCGCCAGCAGCCAAGAGGTGGCAGGGGGGCCACCCCTCCACTTT; clone size: few; V gene: TRBV4-1; D gene: TRBD1; CDR3 length: 15; J gene: TRBJ1-6
CDR3 protein: CASSLRTSGRARETQYF; CDR3 DNA: TGTGCCAGCAGCTTGCGGACTAGCGGGAGGGCCAGAGAGACCCAGTACTTC; clone size: .; V gene: TRBV7-2; D gene: TRBD2; CDR3 length: 17; J gene: TRBJ2-5
CDR3 protein: CASSLVDPGGIGYTF; CDR3 DNA: TGTGCCAGCAGCTTAGTCGATCCAGGGGGCATTGGCTACACCTTC; clone size: .; V gene: TRBV7-9; D gene: TRBD1; CDR3 length: 15; J gene: TRBJ1-2
CDR3 protein: CASSSTRGYTGELFF; CDR3 DNA: TGTGCCAGCAGCTCGACTAGGGGTTACACCGGGGAGCTGTTTTTT; clone size: few; V gene: TRBV5-6; D gene: .; CDR3 length: 15; J gene: TRBJ2-2
CDR3 protein: CAWSVLKRGNEQFF; CDR3 DNA: TGTGCCTGGAGTGTACTCAAGAGGGGGAATGAGCAGTTCTTC; clone size: .; V gene: TRBV30; D gene: .; CDR3 length: 14; J gene: TRBJ2-1
CDR3 protein: CASSFHGTETQYF; CDR3 DNA: TGTGCCAGCAGCTTTCACGGGACAGAGACCCAGTACTTC; clone size: once; V gene: TRBV12-1; D gene: .; CDR3 length: 13; J gene: TRBJ2-5
CDR3 protein: CASSLEGRAYEQYF; CDR3 DNA: TGTGCCAGCAGCTTAGAGGGCAGGGCCTACGAGCAGTACTTC; clone size: .; V gene: TRBV7-6; D gene: .; CDR3 length: 14; J gene: TRBJ2-7
CDR3 protein: CASSSRRNYGYTF; CDR3 DNA: TGTGCCAGCAGTTCCCGACGGAACTATGGCTACACCTTC; clone size: .; V gene: TRBV6-1; D gene: .; CDR3 length: 13; J gene: TRBJ1-2
CDR3 protein: CASTPDYEQYF; CDR3 DNA: TGTGCCAGTACTCCCGACTACGAGCAGTACTTC; clone size: .; V gene: TRBV19; D gene: .; CDR3 length: 11; J gene: TRBJ2-7
CDR3 protein: CASSITSGAYTQYF; CDR3 DNA: TGTGCCAGTAGTATAACTAGCGGGGCATATACCCAGTACTTC; clone size: once; V gene: TRBV19; D gene: TRBD2; CDR3 length: 14; J gene: TRBJ2-5
CDR3 protein: CASSPGMLYGYTF; CDR3 DNA: TGTGCCAGCAGCCCCGGAATGCTATATGGCTACACCTTC; clone size: .; V gene: TRBV2; D gene: .; CDR3 length: 13; J gene: TRBJ1-2
CDR3 protein: CASSELPGQGALGYGYTF; CDR3 DNA: TGTGCCAGCAGCGAGCTACCGGGACAGGGGGCGTTAGGGTATGGCTACACCTTC; clone size: .; V gene: TRBV11-2; D gene: TRBD1; CDR3 length: 18; J gene: TRBJ1-2
CDR3 protein: CASVNRGDQPQHF; CDR3 DNA: TGTGCCAGCGTCAACAGGGGAGACCAGCCCCAGCATTTT; clone size: .; V gene: TRBV7-9; D gene: TRBD1; CDR3 length: 13; J gene: TRBJ1-5
CDR3 protein: CASAEANTGELFF; CDR3 DNA: TGTGCCAGCGCGGAGGCTAACACCGGGGAGCTGTTTTTT; clone size: .; V gene: TRBV11-3; D gene: .; CDR3 length: 13; J gene: TRBJ2-2